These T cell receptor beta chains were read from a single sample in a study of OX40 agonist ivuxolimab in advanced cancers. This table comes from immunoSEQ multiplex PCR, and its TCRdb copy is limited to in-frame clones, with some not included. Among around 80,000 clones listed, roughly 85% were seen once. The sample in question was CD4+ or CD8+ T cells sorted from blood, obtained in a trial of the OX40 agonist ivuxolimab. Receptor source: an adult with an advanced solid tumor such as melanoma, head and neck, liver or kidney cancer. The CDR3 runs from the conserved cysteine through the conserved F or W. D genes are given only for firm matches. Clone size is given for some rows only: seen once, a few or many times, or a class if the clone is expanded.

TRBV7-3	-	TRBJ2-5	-	TGTGCCAGCAGCTTAGATGCCAGGGCGGAGACCCAGTACTTC	CASSLDARAETQYF
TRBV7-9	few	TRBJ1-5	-	TGTGCCAGCAGCACCGCAGGAACCAATCAGCCCCAGCATTTT	CASSTAGTNQPQHF
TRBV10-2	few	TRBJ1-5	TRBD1	TGCGCCAGCAGTGACGCCCAGACAGGGCGAAAGCAGCCCCAGCATTTT	CASSDAQTGRKQPQHF
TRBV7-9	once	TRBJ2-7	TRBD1	TGTGCCAGCAGCAGACAGGGTTACGAGCAGTACTTC	CASSRQGYEQYF
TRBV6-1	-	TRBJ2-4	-	TGTGCCAGCAGTGAGGGCAGACGCGGGAACATTCAGTACTTC	CASSEGRRGNIQYF
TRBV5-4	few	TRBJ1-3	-	TGTGCCAGCAGCCGTCCCACCGGGGGCTCTGGAAACACCATATATTTT	CASSRPTGGSGNTIYF
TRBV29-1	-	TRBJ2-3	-	TGCAGCGTTGACCTGGCTAACACAGATACGCAGTATTTT	CSVDLANTDTQYF
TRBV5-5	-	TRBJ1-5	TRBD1	TGTGCCAGCAGCCAGGACAGGGGAGACCAGCCCCAGCATTTT	CASSQDRGDQPQHF
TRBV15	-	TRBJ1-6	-	TGTGCCACCAGCGACCGTTCGGGATACTATAATTCACCCCTCCACTTT	CATSDRSGYYNSPLHF
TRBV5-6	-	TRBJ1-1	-	TGTGCCAGCAGCTGGGGACGGCTTGCCACTGAAGCTTTCTTT	CASSWGRLATEAFF
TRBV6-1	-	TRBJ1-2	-	TGTGCCAGCAGTCACCTTAACTATGGCTACACCTTC	CASSHLNYGYTF
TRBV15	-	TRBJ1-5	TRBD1	TGTGCCACCAGCAGAGATGACAGGGGGGGTCAGCCCCAGCATTTT	CATSRDDRGGQPQHF
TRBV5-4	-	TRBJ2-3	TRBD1	TGTGCCAGCAGCCCCAGCCCGGGACAGAGCACAGATACGCAGTATTTT	CASSPSPGQSTDTQYF
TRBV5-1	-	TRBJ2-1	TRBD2	TGCGCCAGCAGCTTGGACGCGGGGGGCGGGACTAGCGGGAGCGATGAGCAGTTCTTC	CASSLDAGGGTSGSDEQFF
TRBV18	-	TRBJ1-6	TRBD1	TGTGCCACCCGAAGGGAGGGGGCGGCTAATTCACCCCTCCACTTT	CATRREGAANSPLHF
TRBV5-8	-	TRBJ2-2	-	TGTGCCAGCAGCCTCCGGGACTCCTGGCTTTTACGCGGGGAGCTGTTTTTT	CASSLRDSWLLRGELFF
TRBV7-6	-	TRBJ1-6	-	TGTGCCAGCAGCCCGGGGGGTTATAATTCACCCCTCCACTTT	CASSPGGYNSPLHF
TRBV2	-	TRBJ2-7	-	TGTGCCAGCAGTGAGGGCTACGAGCAGTACTTC	CASSEGYEQYF
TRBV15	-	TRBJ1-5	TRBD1	TGTGCCACCAGCAGAGGAAACAGGGGTGGGGGCAATCAGCCCCAGCATTTT	CATSRGNRGGGNQPQHF
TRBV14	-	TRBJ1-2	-	TGTGCCAGCAGCCCCGGCCTGGGGGGACCCACTGGTGGCTACACCTTC	CASSPGLGGPTGGYTF
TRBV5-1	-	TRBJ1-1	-	TGCGCCAGCAGCTTAGAAGGGGGTAACACTGAAGCTTTCTTT	CASSLEGGNTEAFF
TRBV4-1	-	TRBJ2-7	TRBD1	TGCGCCAGCAGCCACTGGGGACAGGGGGGGCGCGAGCAGTACTTC	CASSHWGQGGREQYF
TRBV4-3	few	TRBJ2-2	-	TGCGCCAGCAGCCAATCCCCTCAGCGTCTGAGGACCGGGGAGCTGTTTTTT	CASSQSPQRLRTGELFF
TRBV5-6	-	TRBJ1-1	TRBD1	TGTGCCAGCAGCCTACAGGGGAAGAACACTGAAGCTTTCTTT	CASSLQGKNTEAFF
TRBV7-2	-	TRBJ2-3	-	TGTGCCAGCAGCCTTTACTCAGATACGCAGTATTTT	CASSLYSDTQYF
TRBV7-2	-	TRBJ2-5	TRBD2	TGTGCCAGCAGCTTAGAGGCGGGAGGGGGAGGAGAGACCCAGTACTTC	CASSLEAGGGGETQYF
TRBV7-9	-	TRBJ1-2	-	TGTGCCAGCAGCCCTTCCAAGGGTACCGGTGGCTACACCTTC	CASSPSKGTGGYTF